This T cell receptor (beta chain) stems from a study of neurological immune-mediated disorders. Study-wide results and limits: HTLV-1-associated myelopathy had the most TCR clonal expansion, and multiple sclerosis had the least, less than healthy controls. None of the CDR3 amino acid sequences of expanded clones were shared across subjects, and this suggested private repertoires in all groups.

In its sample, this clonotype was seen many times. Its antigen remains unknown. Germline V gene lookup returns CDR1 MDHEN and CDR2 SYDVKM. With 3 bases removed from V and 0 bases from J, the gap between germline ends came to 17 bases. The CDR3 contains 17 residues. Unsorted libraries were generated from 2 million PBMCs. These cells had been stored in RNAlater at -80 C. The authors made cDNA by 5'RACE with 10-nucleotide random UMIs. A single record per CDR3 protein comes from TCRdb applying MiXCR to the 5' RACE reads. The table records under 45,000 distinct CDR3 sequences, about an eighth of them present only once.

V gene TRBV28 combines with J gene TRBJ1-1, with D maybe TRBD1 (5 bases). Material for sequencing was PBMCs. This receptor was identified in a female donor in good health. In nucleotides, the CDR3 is TGTGCCAGCAGTTTTTTTTCTCGGGGGAATATGAACACTGAAGCTTTCTTT. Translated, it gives CASSFFSRGNMNTEAFF.